Listed below are T cell receptor beta chains from one sample, sequenced in a study of T cells in Graves' hyperthyroidism and ophthalmopathy. Via MiXCR, TCRdb re-called the multiplex PCR reads, giving one row per CDR3 protein. The sample lists around 440,000 distinct CDR3 sequences; approximately 15% were seen once. Sequencing was carried out using blood. These receptor sequences come from a woman in her late teens or twenties with Graves' hyperthyroidism. CDR3s include the opening cysteine and the closing phenylalanine or tryptophan. The order of the fields is V gene, clone size, J gene, D gene, CDR3 protein, CDR3 DNA. A D gene is named only where the DNA matches it firmly. A row's size may be missing; if present it is once, few, many or a size class.

>TRBV25-1|.|TRBJ2-2|.
CASSEVRGYSGELFF
TGTGCCAGCAGTGAAGTTAGGGGTTATTCCGGGGAGCTGTTTTTT
>TRBV20-1|.|TRBJ1-5|TRBD1
CSAQQGAVQPQHF
TGCAGTGCTCAACAGGGGGCGGTTCAGCCCCAGCATTTT
>TRBV7-3|many|TRBJ2-3|TRBD2
CASSLWTSGGGDTDTQYF
TGTGCCAGCAGCTTATGGACTAGCGGGGGGGGGGACACAGATACGCAGTATTTT
>TRBV5-1|.|TRBJ2-2|.
CATSFANTGELFF
TGCGCCACCAGTTTCGCGAACACCGGGGAGCTGTTTTTT
>TRBV11-3|many|TRBJ2-1|TRBD2
CASSLLTAGGSYNEQFF
TGTGCCAGCAGCCTACTTACGGCGGGAGGGTCCTACAATGAGCAGTTCTTC
>TRBV24-1|.|TRBJ2-2|TRBD2
CATSDTSGGAPDTGELFF
TGTGCCACCAGTGATACTAGCGGGGGGGCCCCGGACACCGGGGAGCTGTTTTTT
>TRBV27|.|TRBJ2-7|.
CASSLFQGSYEQYF
TGTGCCAGCAGTTTATTCCAGGGTTCCTACGAGCAGTACTTC
>TRBV20-1|few|TRBJ2-5|TRBD1
CSAREDRVGETQYF
TGCAGTGCTAGAGAGGACAGGGTAGGCGAGACCCAGTACTTC
>TRBV6-1|many|TRBJ1-1|.
CASSEGVMNTEAFF
TGTGCCAGCAGTGAAGGAGTGATGAACACTGAAGCTTTCTTT
>TRBV18|many|TRBJ1-3|.
CASSPTDGLGNTIYF
TGTGCCAGCTCACCGACGGACGGACTTGGAAACACCATATATTTT
>TRBV5-1|many|TRBJ2-7|.
CASSLVQFGGEQYF
TGCGCCAGCAGCTTAGTCCAGTTCGGGGGCGAGCAGTACTTC
>TRBV10-3|many|TRBJ1-1|.
CAIKGISGRDTEAFF
TGTGCCATCAAGGGGATTTCGGGGAGGGACACTGAAGCTTTCTTT
>TRBV7-2|many|TRBJ2-5|TRBD2
CASSLGLMETQYF
TGTGCCAGCAGCTTGGGACTAATGGAGACCCAGTACTTC
>TRBV6-2/TRBV6-3|many|TRBJ2-3|TRBD1
CASSTGEYTQYF
TGTGCCAGCAGTACAGGGGAATATACGCAGTATTTT
>TRBV7-3|many|TRBJ2-1|.
CASSFSLLGEQFF
TGTGCCAGCAGCTTTTCCCTGTTGGGTGAGCAGTTCTTC
>TRBV5-1|many|TRBJ2-3|.
CASSSTPSTDTQYF
TGCGCCAGCAGCTCGACTCCTAGCACAGATACGCAGTATTTT
>TRBV9|many|TRBJ2-3|.
CASSPLGGTSTDTQYF
TGTGCCAGCAGCCCGTTGGGCGGGACTAGCACAGATACGCAGTATTTT
>TRBV7-9|.|TRBJ2-7|TRBD2
CASSVTSGRAYEQYF
TGTGCCAGCAGCGTCACTAGCGGGAGGGCCTACGAGCAGTACTTC
>TRBV10-3|many|TRBJ2-2|TRBD2
CATTSGRSTGELFF
TGTGCCACGACTAGCGGGAGAAGCACCGGGGAGCTGTTTTTT
>TRBV20-1|many|TRBJ1-5|.
CSASPDGGGQPQHF
TGCAGTGCTAGCCCGGATGGCGGCGGTCAGCCCCAGCATTTT
>TRBV11-2|many|TRBJ1-4|.
CASSFRATNEKLFF
TGTGCCAGCAGCTTCAGAGCAACTAATGAAAAACTGTTTTTT
>TRBV3-1|many|TRBJ2-1|TRBD2
CASSQEAGVPNEQFF
TGTGCCAGCAGCCAAGAAGCGGGAGTTCCCAATGAGCAGTTCTTC
>TRBV7-3|many|TRBJ2-1|.
CASSFGSFGRDEQFF
TGTGCCAGCAGCTTCGGGTCGTTCGGGAGAGATGAGCAGTTCTTC
>TRBV27|many|TRBJ1-2|.
CASSLRREWNGYTF
TGTGCCAGCAGTTTGAGGAGGGAGTGGAATGGCTACACCTTC
>TRBV7-8|many|TRBJ2-3|.
CASSRGGITDTQYF
TGTGCCAGCAGCCGAGGGGGGATCACAGATACGCAGTATTTT
>TRBV12-3/TRBV12-4|few|TRBJ2-2|.
CASSFGSTGAAGELFF
TGTGCCAGCAGTTTTGGATCCACCGGGGCAGCCGGGGAGCTGTTTTTT
>TRBV18|many|TRBJ2-5|.
CASSPLLPWRQEETQYF
TGTGCCAGCTCACCACTTCTCCCTTGGCGGCAGGAAGAGACCCAGTACTTC
>TRBV27|many|TRBJ2-3|TRBD2
CASSLRWSYRGGTDTQYF
TGTGCCAGCAGTTTAAGGTGGTCTTATCGGGGGGGCACAGATACGCAGTATTTT
>TRBV20-1|many|TRBJ2-5|TRBD1
CSASRDRDRETQYF
TGCAGTGCTAGTAGGGACAGGGATCGCGAGACCCAGTACTTC
>TRBV28|many|TRBJ1-5|TRBD1
CASTPSGGLQPQHF
TGTGCCAGCACTCCCTCAGGGGGCCTTCAGCCCCAGCATTTT
>TRBV28|few|TRBJ2-7|.
CASSSSRPQYF
TGTGCCAGCAGTTCAAGCCGTCCGCAATACTTC
>TRBV11-2|many|TRBJ2-3|TRBD2
CASSLDGERGYTDTQYF
TGTGCCAGCAGCTTAGACGGGGAGCGGGGGTATACAGATACGCAGTATTTT
>TRBV4-2|once|TRBJ2-1|TRBD2
CASSQDQTSGYNEQFF
TGTGCCAGCAGCCAAGATCAGACTAGCGGATACAATGAGCAGTTCTTC
>TRBV19|.|TRBJ2-7|.
CASRLEDEQYF
TGTGCCAGTAGGTTAGAGGACGAGCAGTACTTC
>TRBV12-3/TRBV12-4|many|TRBJ2-7|.
CASSKLGFSYEQYF
TGTGCCAGCAGTAAACTAGGCTTCTCCTACGAGCAGTACTTC
>TRBV6-2/TRBV6-3|.|TRBJ2-1|TRBD2
CASRPRTSGGLQQFF
TGTGCCAGCAGGCCCCGAACTAGCGGGGGGCTCCAGCAGTTCTTC
>TRBV28|many|TRBJ1-5|.
CASSRARGGNQPQHF
TGTGCCAGCAGCCGAGCCCGGGGAGGCAATCAGCCCCAGCATTTT
>TRBV5-6|.|TRBJ1-5|.
CASSWGAGDQPQHF
TGTGCCAGCAGCTGGGGAGCGGGCGATCAGCCCCAGCATTTT
>TRBV28|.|TRBJ1-6|.
CASSTWPQPLHF
TGTGCCAGCAGCACTTGGCCCCAGCCCCTCCACTTT
>TRBV20-1|many|TRBJ1-1|.
CSAPPSSTEAFF
TGCAGTGCCCCCCCCAGTAGCACTGAAGCTTTCTTT
>TRBV11-2|many|TRBJ2-1|TRBD2
CASIEIAGGREGNEQFF
TGTGCCAGCATCGAAATAGCGGGAGGGCGAGAAGGGAATGAGCAGTTCTTC
>TRBV20-1|many|TRBJ1-1|TRBD1
CSALTGGKDTEAFF
TGCAGTGCATTAACAGGGGGCAAGGACACTGAAGCTTTCTTT
>TRBV28|many|TRBJ1-4|TRBD1
CASSPPGQANEKLFF
TGTGCCAGCAGTCCACCGGGACAGGCTAATGAAAAACTGTTTTTT
>TRBV9|few|TRBJ1-5|.
CASSVGGASTSPQHF
TGTGCCAGCAGCGTAGGTGGCGCTTCAACCTCGCCCCAGCATTTT
>TRBV15|many|TRBJ2-7|TRBD1
CATSARDREWGEQYF
TGTGCCACCAGCGCCCGGGACAGGGAGTGGGGCGAGCAGTACTTC
>TRBV7-9|few|TRBJ2-3|TRBD1
CASSPAGTGFTDTQYF
TGTGCCAGCAGTCCCGCCGGGACAGGTTTCACAGATACGCAGTATTTT